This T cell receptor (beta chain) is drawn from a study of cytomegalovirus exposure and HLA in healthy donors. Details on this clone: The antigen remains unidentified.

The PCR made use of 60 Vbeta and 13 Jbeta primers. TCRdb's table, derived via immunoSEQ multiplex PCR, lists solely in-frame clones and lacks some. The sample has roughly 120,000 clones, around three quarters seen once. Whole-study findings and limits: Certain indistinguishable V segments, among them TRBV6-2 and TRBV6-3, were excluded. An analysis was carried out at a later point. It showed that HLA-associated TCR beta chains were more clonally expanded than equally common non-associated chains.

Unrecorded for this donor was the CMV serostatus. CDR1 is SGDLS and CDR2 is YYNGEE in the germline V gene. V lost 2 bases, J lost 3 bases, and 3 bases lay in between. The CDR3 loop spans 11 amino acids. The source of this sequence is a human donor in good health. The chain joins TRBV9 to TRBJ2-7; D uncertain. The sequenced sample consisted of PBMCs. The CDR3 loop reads CASSVSYEQYF. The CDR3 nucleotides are TGTGCCAGCAGCGTGAGCTACGAGCAGTACTTC. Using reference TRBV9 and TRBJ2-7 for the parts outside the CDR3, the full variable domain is DSGVTQTPKHLITATGQRVTLRCSPRSGDLSVYWYQQSLDQGLQFLIQYYNGEERAKGNILERFSAQQFPDLHSELNLSSLELGDSALYFCASSVSYEQYFGPGTRLTVT.